The 3 T cell receptor beta chains below come from one sample, sequenced in a study of breast tumors, draining lymph nodes, adjacent tissues. TCRdb used MiXCR to reprocess the multiplex PCR reads, holding one entry per CDR3 protein. The table records about 230,000 distinct CDR3 sequences, roughly 32% of them present only once. Breast cancer patients provided tissue from their axillary draining lymph nodes. The sample comprised axillary lymph node tissue. These receptors all come from a female donor with breast cancer. Some clones in this sample may be carry-over from other donors' samples.

The chain has TRBV6-2 or TRBV6-3 and TRBJ1-2, with D possibly TRBD1 on 5 matching bases. Germline lookup yields CDR1 MNHEY and CDR2 SVGEGT. The CDR3 is 16 residues long. Trimming took off 7 bases at V and 6 bases at J, with 24 bases between the two ends. The CDR3 sequence: CASTLTPSRASNGYTF. CDR3 DNA: TGTGCCAGCACCCTGACGCCTTCCAGGGCATCGAATGGCTACACCTTC.

This clonotype was detected ten times or more. The rearrangement joins TRBV12-3 or TRBV12-4 to TRBJ2-3; a possible D gene is TRBD2 (6 bases). The CDR3 runs to 14 residues. V was cut by 6 bases and J by 0 bases, with 10 bases left in between. CDR3 sequence: CASSNLASTDTQYF. CDR3 in DNA: TGTGCCAGCAGCAATCTAGCGAGCACAGATACGCAGTATTTT.

This clonotype was seen only a few times. The rearrangement links TRBV27 to TRBJ1-2; D is undetermined. The CDR3 length is 13 residues. V lost 6 bases and J 3 bases, leaving 11 bases between the germline ends. CDR1 is MNHEY and CDR2 is SMNVEV in the germline V gene (reference sequence). The CDR3 nucleotides read TGTGCCAGCAGCCACGACTATGACTATGGCTACACCTTC. Amino acids: CASSHDYDYGYTF.